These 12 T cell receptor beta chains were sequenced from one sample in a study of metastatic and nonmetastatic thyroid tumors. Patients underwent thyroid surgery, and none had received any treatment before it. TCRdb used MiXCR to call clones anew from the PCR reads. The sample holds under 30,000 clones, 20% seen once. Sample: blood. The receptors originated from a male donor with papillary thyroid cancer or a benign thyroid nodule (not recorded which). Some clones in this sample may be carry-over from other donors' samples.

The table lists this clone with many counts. DNA of the CDR3: TGTGCCAGCAGCCCCCTAGGACAGCGGGGCCTGGAGACCCAGTACTTC. This sequence encodes CASSPLGQRGLETQYF. The rearrangement links TRBV7-6 to TRBJ2-5, with a possible D match to TRBD2 (7 bases). Germline values: CDR1 SGHVS, CDR2 FNYEAQ. The CDR3 is 16 residues long. Trimming took off 5 bases at V and 5 bases at J, with 21 bases between the two ends. Supplemented by reference TRBV7-6 and TRBJ2-5, the full variable domain reads GAGVSQSPRYKVTKRGQDVALRCDPISGHVSLYWYRQALGQGPEFLTYFNYEAQQDKSGLPNDRFSAERPEGSISTLTIQRTEQRDSAMYRCASSPLGQRGLETQYFGPGTRLLVL.

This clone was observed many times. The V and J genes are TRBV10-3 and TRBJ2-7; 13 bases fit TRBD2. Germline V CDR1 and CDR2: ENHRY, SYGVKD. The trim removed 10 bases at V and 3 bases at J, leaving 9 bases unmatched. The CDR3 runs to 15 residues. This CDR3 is CATGTSGTSSYEQYF. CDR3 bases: TGTGCCACTGGGACTAGCGGGACATCAAGCTACGAGCAGTACTTC.

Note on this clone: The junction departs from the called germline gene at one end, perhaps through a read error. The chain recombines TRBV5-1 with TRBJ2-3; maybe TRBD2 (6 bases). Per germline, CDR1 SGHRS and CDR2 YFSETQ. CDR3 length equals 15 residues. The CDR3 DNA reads TGCGCCAGCAGCTTCGGGACTTCTGGAGGTGATACGCAGTGTTTT. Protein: CASSFGTSGGDTQCF. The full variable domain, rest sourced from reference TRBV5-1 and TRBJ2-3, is KAGVTQTPRYLIKTRGQQVTLSCSPISGHRSVSWYQQTPGQGLQFLFEYFSETQRNKGNFPGRFSGRQFSNSRSEMNVSTLELGDSALYLCASSFGTSGGDTQCFGPGTRLTVL.

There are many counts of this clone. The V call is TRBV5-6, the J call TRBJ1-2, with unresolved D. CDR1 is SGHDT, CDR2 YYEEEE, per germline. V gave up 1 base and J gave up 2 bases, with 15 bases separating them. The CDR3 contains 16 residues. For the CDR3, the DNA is TGTGCCAGCAGCTTGCCCCCTGGATTCGAGAACTATGGCTACACCTTC. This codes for CASSLPPGFENYGYTF. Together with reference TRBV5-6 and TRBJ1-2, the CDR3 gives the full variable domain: DAGVTQSPTHLIKTRGQQVTLRCSPKSGHDTVSWYQQALGQGPQFIFQYYEEEERQRGNFPDRFSGHQFPNYSSELNVNALLLGDSALYLCASSLPPGFENYGYTFGSGTRLTVV.

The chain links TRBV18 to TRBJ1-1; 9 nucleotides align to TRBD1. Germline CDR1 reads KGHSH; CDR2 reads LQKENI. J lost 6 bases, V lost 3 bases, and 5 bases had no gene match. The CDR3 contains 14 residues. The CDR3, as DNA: TGTGCCAGCTCACCCGGGACAGGGAATTCTGAAGCTTTCTTT. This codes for CASSPGTGNSEAFF.

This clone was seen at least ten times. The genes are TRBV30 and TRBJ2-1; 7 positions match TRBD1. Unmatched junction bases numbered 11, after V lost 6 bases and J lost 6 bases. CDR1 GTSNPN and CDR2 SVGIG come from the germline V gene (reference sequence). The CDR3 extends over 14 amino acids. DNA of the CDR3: TGTGCCTGTACCCGACAGGGAGCCCGCAATGAGCAGTTCTTC. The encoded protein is CACTRQGARNEQFF.

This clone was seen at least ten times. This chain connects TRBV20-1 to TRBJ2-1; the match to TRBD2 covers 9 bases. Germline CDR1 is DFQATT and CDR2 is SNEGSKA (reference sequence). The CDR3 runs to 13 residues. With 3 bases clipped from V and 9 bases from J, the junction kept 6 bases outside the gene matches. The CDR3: CSASRRGGGEQFF. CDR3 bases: TGCAGTGCTAGTAGGCGGGGGGGCGGTGAGCAGTTCTTC.

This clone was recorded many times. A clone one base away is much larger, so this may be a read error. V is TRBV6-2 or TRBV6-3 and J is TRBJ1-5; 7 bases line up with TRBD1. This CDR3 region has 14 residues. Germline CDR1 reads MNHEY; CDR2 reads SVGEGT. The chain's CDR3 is CASRGQGENQPQHF. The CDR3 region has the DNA TGTGCCAGCAGGGGCCAGGGGGAAAATCAGCCTCAGCATTTT.

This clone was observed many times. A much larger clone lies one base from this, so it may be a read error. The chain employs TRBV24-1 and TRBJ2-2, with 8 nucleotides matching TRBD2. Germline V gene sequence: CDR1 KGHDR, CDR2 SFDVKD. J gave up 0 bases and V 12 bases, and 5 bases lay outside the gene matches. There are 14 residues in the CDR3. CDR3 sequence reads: CAAGGGANTGELFF. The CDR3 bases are TGTGCCGCCGGGGGGGGGGCGAACACCGGGGAGCTGTTTTTT.

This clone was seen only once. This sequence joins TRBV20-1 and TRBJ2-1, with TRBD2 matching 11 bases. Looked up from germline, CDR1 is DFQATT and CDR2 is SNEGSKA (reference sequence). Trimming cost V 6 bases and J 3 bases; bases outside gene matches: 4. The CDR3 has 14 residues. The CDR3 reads CSAKLAGDYNEQFF. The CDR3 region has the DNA TGCAGTGCGAAACTAGCGGGAGACTACAATGAGCAGTTCTTC.

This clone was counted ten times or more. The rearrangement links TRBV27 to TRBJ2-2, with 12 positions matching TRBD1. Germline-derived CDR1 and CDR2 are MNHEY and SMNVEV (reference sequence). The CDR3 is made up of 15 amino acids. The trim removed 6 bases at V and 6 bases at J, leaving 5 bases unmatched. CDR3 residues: CASRPGTGGSGELFF. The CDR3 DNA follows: TGTGCCAGCAGGCCCGGGACAGGGGGCTCCGGGGAGCTGTTTTTT.

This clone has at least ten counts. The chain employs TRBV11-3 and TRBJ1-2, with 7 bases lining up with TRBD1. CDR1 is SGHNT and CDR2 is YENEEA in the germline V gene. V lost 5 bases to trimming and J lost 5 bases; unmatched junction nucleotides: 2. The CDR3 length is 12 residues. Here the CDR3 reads CASSTTGYGYTF. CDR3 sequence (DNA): TGTGCCAGCAGCACGACAGGGTATGGCTACACCTTC.